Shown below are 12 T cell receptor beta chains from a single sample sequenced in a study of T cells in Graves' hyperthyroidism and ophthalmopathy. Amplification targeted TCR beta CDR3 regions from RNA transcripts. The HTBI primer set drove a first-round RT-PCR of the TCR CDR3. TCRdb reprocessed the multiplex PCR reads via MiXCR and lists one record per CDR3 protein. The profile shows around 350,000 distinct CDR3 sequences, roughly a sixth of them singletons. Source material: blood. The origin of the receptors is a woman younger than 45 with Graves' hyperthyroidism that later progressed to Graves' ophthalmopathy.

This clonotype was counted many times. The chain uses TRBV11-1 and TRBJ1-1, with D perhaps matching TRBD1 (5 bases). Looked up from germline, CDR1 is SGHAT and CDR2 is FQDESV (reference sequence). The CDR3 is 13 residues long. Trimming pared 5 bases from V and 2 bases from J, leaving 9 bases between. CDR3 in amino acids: CASSEGFNTEAFF. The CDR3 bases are TGTGCCAGCAGCGAGGGGTTTAACACTGAAGCTTTCTTT.

CDR3 protein: CASSPQQDEKLFF. CDR3 nucleotide sequence: TGTGCCAGCTCACCACAACAGGATGAAAAACTGTTTTTT. The rearrangement links TRBV18 to TRBJ1-4; TRBD1 might be the D (5 bases). Per the germline V gene, CDR1 is KGHSH and CDR2 is LQKENI. Trimming removed 1 base at V and 6 bases at J, with 6 bases between. This CDR3 comprises 13 residues.

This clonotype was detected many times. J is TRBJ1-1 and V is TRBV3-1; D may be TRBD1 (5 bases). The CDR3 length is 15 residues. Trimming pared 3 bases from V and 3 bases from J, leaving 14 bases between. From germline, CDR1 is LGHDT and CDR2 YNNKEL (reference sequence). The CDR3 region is CASSQEHDSHTEAFF. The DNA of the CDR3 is TGTGCCAGCAGCCAGGAACATGACAGTCACACTGAAGCTTTCTTT.

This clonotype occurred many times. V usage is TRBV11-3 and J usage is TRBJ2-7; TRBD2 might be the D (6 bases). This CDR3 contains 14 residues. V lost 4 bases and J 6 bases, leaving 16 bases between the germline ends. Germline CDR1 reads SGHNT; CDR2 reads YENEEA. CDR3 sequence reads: CASSSYGGAGEQYF. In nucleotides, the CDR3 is TGTGCCAGCAGCTCCTACGGGGGAGCAGGCGAGCAGTACTTC. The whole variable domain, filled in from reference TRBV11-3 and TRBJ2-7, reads EAGVVQSPRYKIIEKKQPVAFWCNPISGHNTLYWYLQNLGQGPELLIRYENEEAVDDSQLPKDRFSAERLKGVDSTLKIQPAELGDSAVYLCASSSYGGAGEQYFGPGTRLTVT.

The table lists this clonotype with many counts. CDR3 sequence (DNA): TGTGCCAGCCACAGGGGAGGGGGAGTCCAAGAGACCCAGTACTTC. This gives the protein CASHRGGGVQETQYF. The J gene is TRBJ2-5, the V gene TRBV2, with D perhaps given as TRBD1 or TRBD2 (7 bases each). The V end lost 8 bases, the J end lost 1 base, and 17 bases lay between the germline ends. This CDR3 has 15 residues. Germline V CDR1 and CDR2: SNHLY, FYNNEI.

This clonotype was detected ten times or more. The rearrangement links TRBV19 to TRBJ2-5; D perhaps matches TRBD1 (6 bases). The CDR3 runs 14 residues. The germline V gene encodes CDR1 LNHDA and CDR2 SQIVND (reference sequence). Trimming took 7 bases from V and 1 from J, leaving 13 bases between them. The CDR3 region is CASKKGVGQETQYF. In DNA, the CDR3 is TGTGCCAGTAAAAAGGGGGTCGGCCAAGAGACCCAGTACTTC.

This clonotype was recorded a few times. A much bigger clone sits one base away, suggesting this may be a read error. The CDR3: CSAGLGQGGSPLHF. The DNA of the CDR3 is TGCAGTGCTGGCCTGGGACAGGGCGGTTCACCCCTCCACTTT. V gene TRBV20-1 combines with J gene TRBJ1-6, with TRBD1 identical over 9 bases. Trimming took 5 bases from V and 9 from J; bases not matched to a gene: 8. The CDR3 has 14 residues. The V gene's germline CDR1 is DFQATT and CDR2 SNEGSKA (reference sequence).

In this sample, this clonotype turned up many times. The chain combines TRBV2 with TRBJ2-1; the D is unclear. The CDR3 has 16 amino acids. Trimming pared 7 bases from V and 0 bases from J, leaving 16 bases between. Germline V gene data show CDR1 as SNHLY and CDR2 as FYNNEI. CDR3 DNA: TGTGCCAGCACGGGTCCACCGCCGAGCTCCTACAATGAGCAGTTCTTC. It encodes CASTGPPPSSYNEQFF.

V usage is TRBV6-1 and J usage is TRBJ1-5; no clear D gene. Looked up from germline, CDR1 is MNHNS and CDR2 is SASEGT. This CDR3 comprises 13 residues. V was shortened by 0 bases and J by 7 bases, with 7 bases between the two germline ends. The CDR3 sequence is CASSEADEQPQHF. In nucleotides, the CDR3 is TGTGCCAGCAGTGAAGCGGATGAGCAGCCCCAGCATTTT.

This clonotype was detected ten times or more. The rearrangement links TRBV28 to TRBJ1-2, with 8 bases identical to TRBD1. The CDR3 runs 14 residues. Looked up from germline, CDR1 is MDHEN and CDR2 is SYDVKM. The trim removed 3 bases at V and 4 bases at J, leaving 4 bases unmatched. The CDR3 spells CASSFAGGVYGYTF. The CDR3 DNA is TGTGCCAGCAGTTTTGCAGGGGGCGTCTATGGCTACACCTTC.

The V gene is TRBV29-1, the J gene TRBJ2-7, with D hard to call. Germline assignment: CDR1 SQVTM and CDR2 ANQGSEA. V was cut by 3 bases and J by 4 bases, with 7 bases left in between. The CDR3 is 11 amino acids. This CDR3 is CSVDVGYEQYF. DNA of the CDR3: TGCAGCGTTGATGTAGGATACGAGCAGTACTTC.

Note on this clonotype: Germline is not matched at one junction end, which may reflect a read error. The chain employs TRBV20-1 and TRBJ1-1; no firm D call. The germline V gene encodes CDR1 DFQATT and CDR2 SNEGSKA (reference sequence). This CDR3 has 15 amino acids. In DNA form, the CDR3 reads TGCAGTGCACCGGGCCCAGGAGCCATGAACACTGAAGCTTCCTTT. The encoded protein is CSAPGPGAMNTEASF.